Below, 31 T cell receptor beta chains from the same sample are listed, as sequenced in a study of beta chain features in type 1 diabetes. The study reverse transcribed the entire isolated RNA, so it sequenced expressed TCRB transcripts. Measured with immunoSEQ multiplex PCR; TCRdb has only the in-frame clones, and not every one. The table shows around 240,000 clones, with around 68% occurring only once. Sequencing input: naive CD4+ T cells from blood. These receptors came from a man aged 30 to 39 in good health.

This chain links TRBV27 with TRBJ2-1, with 13 bases lining up with TRBD2. V shed 2 bases, J shed 7 bases, and the junction held 2 bases outside the gene matches. This CDR3 contains 15 residues. Germline CDR1 MNHEY, CDR2 SMNVEV (reference sequence). The CDR3 DNA follows: TGTGCCAGCAGTTTAGGACTAGCGGGAGTGAATGAGCAGTTCTTC. This encodes CASSLGLAGVNEQFF.

The genes are TRBV29-1 and TRBJ1-5; D perhaps matches TRBD1 (5 bases). This CDR3 has 12 amino acids. The V end lost 7 bases, the J end lost 3 bases, and 10 bases lay between the germline ends. CDR1 is SQVTM and CDR2 is ANQGSEA in the germline V gene. The CDR3 DNA is TGCAGCGCGGGGGGTTTCAATCAGCCCCAGCATTTT. This gives the protein CSAGGFNQPQHF.

The chain links TRBV4-3 to TRBJ2-1; 14 bases align to TRBD2. V dropped 4 bases and J dropped 2; count of bases not matched to a gene: 4. CDR1 is LGHNA, CDR2 YSLEER, per germline. This CDR3 region has 17 residues. The CDR3 DNA reads TGCGCCAGCAGCCTAGGGACTAGCGGGAGTCCCTACAATGAGCAGTTCTTC. Translating gives CASSLGTSGSPYNEQFF.

The sample holds a few counts of this clone. The J gene is TRBJ2-1, the V gene TRBV29-1; 10 nucleotides align to TRBD2. The CDR3 runs to 13 residues. After removal of 6 bases from V and 6 bases from J, the junction contained 5 bases not matched to a gene. Germline assignment: CDR1 SQVTM and CDR2 ANQGSEA. The CDR3 DNA sequence: TGCAGCGTCCGTGGACTAGCGGTCAATGAGCAGTTCTTC. Translated: CSVRGLAVNEQFF.

This clone has a handful of counts. This chain connects TRBV29-1 to TRBJ1-2; weak D call: TRBD1 (5 bases). The CDR3 length is 13 residues. V lost 3 bases, J lost 8 bases, and 16 bases lay in between. CDR1 and CDR2 (germline): SQVTM, ANQGSEA. CDR3 region: CSVERLTGDGYTF. In nucleotides, the CDR3 is TGCAGCGTTGAGCGCCTAACTGGGGACGGCTACACCTTC.

The chain recombines TRBV7-9 with TRBJ2-3, with D unresolved. This CDR3 spans 14 amino acids. Germline lookup yields CDR1 SEHNR and CDR2 FQNEAQ (reference sequence). The V and J ends lost 5 bases and 1 base respectively, with 10 bases between them. For the CDR3, the DNA is TGTGCCAGCAGCCGAACGGGCGGCACAGATACGCAGTATTTT. Translated: CASSRTGGTDTQYF.

The chain employs TRBV28 and TRBJ2-1, with TRBD2 as a possible D gene (6 bases). Germline lookup yields CDR1 MDHEN and CDR2 SYDVKM. Deletions cut 6 bases from V and 6 bases from J, with 24 bases between. The CDR3 length is 17 residues. CDR3 sequence (DNA): TGTGCCAGCAGACCTCGACCGGGACTTACGGCTAGCAATGAGCAGTTCTTC. It yields the protein CASRPRPGLTASNEQFF.

This chain uses TRBV6-5 with TRBJ1-6, with a tentative D call TRBD1 (5 bases). The CDR3 contains 12 residues. Germline V lookup: CDR1 MNHEY, CDR2 SVGAGI. V was cut by 5 bases and J by 7 bases, with 6 bases left in between. In DNA form, the CDR3 reads TGTGCCAGCAGTCCAGGGAATTCACCCCTCCACTTT. Translated: CASSPGNSPLHF.

The V and J genes are TRBV14 and TRBJ1-6; D might be TRBD1 (5 bases). V lost 1 base to trimming and J lost 5 bases, with 9 bases between them. CDR1 is SGHDN, CDR2 FVKESK, per germline. This CDR3 comprises 15 residues. DNA of the CDR3: TGTGCCAGCAGCCAAGGGGGCGTTAATAATTCACCCCTCCACTTT. This sequence encodes CASSQGGVNNSPLHF.

The chain carries TRBV14 and TRBJ2-1; no clear D. The CDR3 has 14 residues. Germline CDR1 and CDR2: SGHDN and FVKESK. Trimming took off 0 bases at V and 12 bases at J, with 15 bases between the two ends. The CDR3 sequence: CASSQEVVGSRQFF. The CDR3 DNA sequence: TGTGCCAGCAGCCAAGAAGTTGTCGGATCAAGGCAGTTCTTC.

The V and J genes are TRBV11-2 and TRBJ2-1; 10 nucleotides match TRBD2. From germline, CDR1 is SGHAT and CDR2 FQNNGV. V lost 1 base to trimming and J lost 5 bases; unmatched junction nucleotides: 8. The CDR3 has 17 residues. Here the CDR3 reads CASSLVGASGSHNEQFF. The CDR3 region has the DNA TGTGCCAGCAGCTTAGTAGGGGCTAGCGGGAGTCACAATGAGCAGTTCTTC.

V and J are TRBV5-1 and TRBJ2-1; D remains ambiguous. Germline V gene lookup returns CDR1 SGHRS and CDR2 YFSETQ. This CDR3 has 13 residues. The V end lost 4 bases, the J end lost 9 bases, and 14 bases lay between the germline ends. The CDR3 DNA is TGCGCCAGCAGCCCTGTTTTGTTTGGTGAGCAGTTCTTC. The encoded protein is CASSPVLFGEQFF.

This clone was counted a few times. The junction and the germline gene differ at one end; a read error may be behind it. The rearrangement uses TRBV30 and TRBJ2-1; the D gene is possibly TRBD2 (6 bases). The CDR3 sequence is 12 residues long. Germline V gene sequence: CDR1 GTSNPN, CDR2 SVGIG (reference sequence). CDR3 coding DNA: TGTGCCGGGAGGCCCCTACCGCATGAGCAGTTCTTC. It yields the protein CAGRPLPHEQFF.

V is TRBV9 and J is TRBJ2-5; 7 bases are shared with TRBD2. CDR1 and CDR2 from the germline V gene are SGDLS and YYNGEE. The CDR3 totals 16 residues. V gave up 0 bases and J gave up 5 bases; unmatched junction bases: 10. The CDR3 sequence: CASSVATSSGRETQYF. CDR3 nucleotide sequence: TGTGCCAGCAGCGTAGCTACGTCTAGCGGAAGGGAGACCCAGTACTTC.

The V and J genes are TRBV25-1 and TRBJ2-7, with D tentatively TRBD1 (6 bases). Germline V gene sequence: CDR1 MGHDK, CDR2 SYGVNS. CDR3 length: 13 residues. V lost 6 bases and J lost 5, with 14 bases in between. CDR3 in DNA: TGTGCCAGCAGCAGGCAGGGGTCCAACGAGCAGTACTTC. Amino acid sequence: CASSRQGSNEQYF.

This rearrangement joins TRBV25-1 to TRBJ2-2, with TRBD1 matching over 9 bases. The V and J ends lost 4 bases and 5 bases, in that order; junction bases with no gene match: 14. Germline CDR1 reads MGHDK; CDR2 reads SYGVNS. The CDR3 loop spans 18 amino acids. The CDR3: CASSGPGDRAISTGELFF. The CDR3 coding sequence is TGTGCCAGCAGTGGTCCAGGGGACAGGGCTATTTCTACCGGGGAGCTGTTTTTT. Filled out from reference TRBV25-1 and TRBJ2-2, the complete variable domain reads EADIYQTPRYLVIGTGKKITLECSQTMGHDKMYWYQQDPGMELHLIHYSYGVNSTEKGDLSSESTVSRIRTEHFPLTLESARPSHTSQYLCASSGPGDRAISTGELFFGEGSRLTVL.

The chain links TRBV29-1 to TRBJ2-3; a weak D match, TRBD1 (5 bases). The length of the CDR3 is 15 residues. The ends were cut back, 5 bases at V and 0 bases at J, with 15 bases in the middle. Germline CDR1 is SQVTM and CDR2 is ANQGSEA. CDR3 sequence (DNA): TGCAGCGTTCCTTACCGACAGCCCAGCACAGATACGCAGTATTTT. Protein: CSVPYRQPSTDTQYF.

This clone was detected only once. J is TRBJ2-7 and V is TRBV15; no firm D call. V was pared by 3 bases and J by 0 bases, with 12 bases between. Per the germline V gene, CDR1 is LNHNV and CDR2 is YYDKDF (reference sequence). The CDR3 spans 15 residues. CDR3 protein: CATSSVHGASYEQYF. CDR3 DNA sequence: TGTGCCACCAGCAGTGTCCACGGAGCCTCCTACGAGCAGTACTTC.

This chain connects TRBV15 to TRBJ2-1; a weak D match, TRBD2 (6 bases). From germline, CDR1 is LNHNV and CDR2 YYDKDF (reference sequence). V lost 3 bases and J 6 bases, leaving 9 bases between the germline ends. The CDR3 is 13 amino acids. The CDR3 is CATSSGGSNEQFF. CDR3 coding DNA: TGTGCCACCAGCAGTGGGGGGAGCAATGAGCAGTTCTTC.

The CDR3 is CASSSDGGRSPLHF. CDR3 nucleotides: TGTGCCAGCAGTTCGGACGGTGGGAGGTCACCCCTCCACTTT. This chain joins TRBV2 and TRBJ1-6; D is unclear. Germline V gene data show CDR1 as SNHLY and CDR2 as FYNNEI. V was clipped by 5 bases and J by 10 bases, with 15 bases between them. The CDR3 totals 14 residues.

The J gene is TRBJ2-3, the V gene TRBV7-9; perhaps TRBD2 as D (6 bases). The length of the CDR3 is 14 residues. The V gene lost 5 bases and the J gene lost 0 bases, with 9 bases spanning the gap. CDR1 and CDR2 from the germline V gene are SEHNR and FQNEAQ (reference sequence). The CDR3 nucleotides are TGTGCCAGCAGCGCCGGGACTAGCACAGATACGCAGTATTTT. Its protein product is CASSAGTSTDTQYF.

The V and J genes are TRBV28 and TRBJ2-7; TRBD2 matches at 8 bases. V lost 5 bases and J lost 3; bases outside the gene matches: 9. Germline V gene sequence: CDR1 MDHEN, CDR2 SYDVKM. The CDR3 runs to 15 residues. CDR3: CASSAPGGQGYEQYF. CDR3 sequence (DNA): TGTGCCAGCAGTGCCCCGGGGGGGCAGGGCTACGAGCAGTACTTC.

A few counts support this clone. V and J are TRBV30 and TRBJ2-1; D might be TRBD2 (5 bases). The CDR3 consists of 15 residues. From germline, CDR1 is GTSNPN and CDR2 SVGIG (reference sequence). Trimming pared 2 bases from V and 0 bases from J, leaving 11 bases between. This CDR3 reads CAWSSLGSSYNEQFF. The CDR3 DNA reads TGTGCCTGGAGTTCACTAGGGAGCTCCTACAATGAGCAGTTCTTC.

The rearrangement uses TRBV29-1 and TRBJ2-3; 8 bases line up with TRBD2. This CDR3 spans 15 amino acids. The V and J ends lost 8 bases and 1 base, in that order; junction bases with no gene match: 11. CDR1 SQVTM and CDR2 ANQGSEA come from the germline V gene. This CDR3 reads CSPHKLAVCTDTQYF. Here the CDR3 DNA reads TGCAGCCCCCATAAACTAGCGGTATGCACAGATACGCAGTATTTT.

The V call is TRBV28, the J call TRBJ2-1, with D possibly matching TRBD1 (5 bases). V was trimmed by 2 bases and J by 7 bases, leaving 6 bases between them. Germline lookup yields CDR1 MDHEN and CDR2 SYDVKM. The CDR3 loop spans 12 amino acids. CDR3: CASSLQGNEQFF. The CDR3 DNA is TGTGCCAGCAGTTTACAGGGAAATGAGCAGTTCTTC.

This sequence joins TRBV14 and TRBJ1-1; D gene ambiguous. The V end was cut by 0 bases, the J end by 4 bases, with 12 bases between. This CDR3 contains 15 residues. Per the germline V gene, CDR1 is SGHDN and CDR2 is FVKESK. CDR3 nucleotides: TGTGCCAGCAGCCAAGATCACACTATCGGCACTGAAGCTTTCTTT. Protein sequence: CASSQDHTIGTEAFF.

This clone was observed a few times. The chain employs TRBV4-3 and TRBJ2-7; 10 bases agree with TRBD2. Looked up from germline, CDR1 is LGHNA and CDR2 is YSLEER. The CDR3 has 15 residues. The trim removed 4 bases at V and 5 bases at J, leaving 8 bases unmatched. Written as DNA, the CDR3 is TGCGCCAGCAGCCTCGCTAGCGGGAGATACCACGAGCAGTACTTC. This translates into CASSLASGRYHEQYF.

V usage is TRBV7-2 and J usage is TRBJ2-1, with D possibly being TRBD2 (6 bases). Trimming stripped 3 bases from V and 1 base from J, with 10 bases between. The CDR3 is 15 residues long. Germline CDR1 SGHTA, CDR2 FQGNSA. The CDR3 region has the DNA TGTGCCAGCAGCTTTGGCGGGGTATCCTACAATGAGCAGTTCTTC. Translated, it gives CASSFGGVSYNEQFF.

This clone occurred once. This chain links TRBV7-9 with TRBJ2-7; possibly TRBD1 for D (6 bases). The CDR3 extends over 15 amino acids. V was cut by 2 bases and J by 3 bases, with 14 bases left in between. Germline-derived CDR1 and CDR2 are SEHNR and FQNEAQ (reference sequence). CDR3 sequence: CASSLQGTSLYEQYF. The CDR3 coding sequence is TGTGCCAGCAGCTTACAGGGGACAAGCCTCTACGAGCAGTACTTC.

This clone was counted a few times. The CDR3 region is CAWSGGGYEQFF. In nucleotides, the CDR3 is TGTGCCTGGAGTGGGGGCGGCTATGAGCAGTTCTTC. The chain carries TRBV30 and TRBJ2-1; D might be TRBD1 (5 bases). The CDR3 has 12 residues. Germline V gene data show CDR1 as GTSNPN and CDR2 as SVGIG (reference sequence). The V end was cut by 1 base, the J end by 8 bases, with 9 bases between.

V usage is TRBV30 and J usage is TRBJ1-1, with TRBD1 identical over 8 bases. J gave up 1 base and V 5 bases, and 6 bases lay outside the gene matches. The CDR3 is 14 residues long. The germline CDR1 and CDR2 sequences are GTSNPN and SVGIG (reference sequence). The CDR3 nucleotides read TGTGCCTGGTCCCCGGACAGGGCGAACACTGAAGCTTTCTTT. Amino acids: CAWSPDRANTEAFF.